These T cell receptor beta chains were read from a single sample in a study of blood T cell repertoires in COVID-19. The protocol was immunoSEQ multiplex PCR, while the TCRdb copy is restricted to in-frame clones and leaves out a portion. The sample comprises some 230,000 clones, about 80% of which are singletons, and 7.4% rests with the top ten. Sequenced: peripheral blood. These receptors all come from a woman aged 45-65 years with acute or convalescent COVID-19. Each CDR3 is given with its conserved first and last residue. D genes are given only for firm matches. Size values are once, few and many counts, or a class for expanded clones, and some rows have none.

v_gene,d_gene,j_gene,abundance,CDR3nt,CDR3aa
TRBV12-3/TRBV12-4,TRBD1,TRBJ1-1,NA,TGTGCCAGCAGTAGAGGACAGGTTGGAGCTTTCTTT,CASSRGQVGAFF
TRBV10-3,TRBD2,TRBJ2-7,NA,TGTGCCATCAGTTCTAGCGGGAGTCAACCCTCCTACGAGCAGTACTTC,CAISSSGSQPSYEQYF
TRBV25-1,TRBD2,TRBJ2-1,NA,TGTGCCAGCAGTGAAGAAGCGGGGGGAACTTACAATGAGCAGTTCTTC,CASSEEAGGTYNEQFF
TRBV30,NA,TRBJ2-7,few,TGTGCCTGGAGTCAGTTAAGTCTCTACGAGCAGTACTTC,CAWSQLSLYEQYF
TRBV4-1,NA,TRBJ1-5,NA,TGCGCCAGCAGCCAAGATTGGAGTGCTCAGCCCCAGCATTTT,CASSQDWSAQPQHF
TRBV3-1/TRBV3-2,NA,TRBJ2-7,NA,TGTGCCAGCAGCCAAGATGTTCTCTACTTGTACGAGCAGTACTTC,CASSQDVLYLYEQYF
TRBV7-9,TRBD2,TRBJ2-7,once,TGTGCCAGCAGCTTTTTCGGGGGGAACGAGCAGTACTTC,CASSFFGGNEQYF
TRBV5-1,NA,TRBJ2-7,NA,TGCGCCAGCAGTCCCGGGACTCAAAGCTACGAGCAGTACTTC,CASSPGTQSYEQYF
TRBV4-2,TRBD2,TRBJ2-3,NA,TGTGCCAGCAGCCCGCGACTAGCGGGGCTGAGCACAGATACGCAGTATTTT,CASSPRLAGLSTDTQYF
TRBV23-1,NA,TRBJ2-2,once,TGCGCCAGCAGATACCCCAGGGGTTGGACCGGGGAGCTGTTTTTT,CASRYPRGWTGELFF
TRBV5-1,NA,TRBJ2-3,NA,TGCGCCAGCAGCTCTGAGGGCAGGACTAGCACAGATACGCAGTATTTT,CASSSEGRTSTDTQYF
TRBV14,NA,TRBJ1-2,NA,TGTGCCAGCAGCCAAGACCGTTGGACAGAGGATGGCTACACCTTC,CASSQDRWTEDGYTF
TRBV19,TRBD1,TRBJ2-7,NA,TGTGCCAGTAGTATTACAGCCGGGACAGGCTCCTACGAGCAGTACTTC,CASSITAGTGSYEQYF
TRBV4-2,NA,TRBJ1-5,NA,TGTGCCAGCAGCCAAGTGGCAGAGGGCAATCAGCCCCAGCATTTT,CASSQVAEGNQPQHF
TRBV19,NA,TRBJ2-1,NA,TGTGCCAGTAGGTCGCACACCGTCGACAATGAGCAGTTCTTC,CASRSHTVDNEQFF
TRBV24-1,NA,TRBJ2-1,NA,TGTGCCACCAGTGATCGGACAGAAGACTCCTACAATGAGCAGTTCTTC,CATSDRTEDSYNEQFF
TRBV30,NA,TRBJ1-1,NA,TGTGCCTGGAGTGGGGCAGGGTACACTGAAGCTTTCTTT,CAWSGAGYTEAFF
TRBV19,NA,TRBJ2-3,NA,TGTGCCAGCGGTACAGATACGCAGTATTTT,CASGTDTQYF
TRBV6-2/TRBV6-3,NA,TRBJ1-2,NA,TGTGCCAGCAGTTACGGGTTAGCGAGAAACTATGGCTACACCTTC,CASSYGLARNYGYTF
TRBV30,TRBD1,TRBJ2-7,NA,TGTGCCTGGAGTACTGACAGGGGTACGTCCGAGCAGTACTTC,CAWSTDRGTSEQYF
TRBV7-2,NA,TRBJ2-5,NA,TGTGCCAGCAGCCTCGAAAGGCGAGGAGAGACCCAGTACTTC,CASSLERRGETQYF
TRBV7-6,TRBD2,TRBJ2-3,NA,TGTGCCAGCAGCTTATCTAGCGGGGGGAACACAGATACGCAGTATTTT,CASSLSSGGNTDTQYF
TRBV7-8,NA,TRBJ2-7,NA,TGTGCCAGCAGCTTAGTAACAGGGAGGGGTGAGCAGTACTTC,CASSLVTGRGEQYF
TRBV10-3,NA,TRBJ1-2,NA,TGTGCCATCAGTGAGTCGATAAGCGTGGCCTCTAGGGAGTTTGCCTTC,CAISESISVASREFAF
TRBV3-1/TRBV3-2,NA,TRBJ2-7,once,TGTGCCAGCAGCCAAGACAGGGGCTACGAGCAGTACTTC,CASSQDRGYEQYF
TRBV19,NA,TRBJ1-5,NA,TGTGCCAGTAAAGGATCGGGCGGGAACCTTAATAGCAATCAGCCCCAGCATTTT,CASKGSGGNLNSNQPQHF
TRBV28,NA,TRBJ1-5,NA,TGTGCCAGCAGCACTCTCTGGGGGGGGTCAAGCAATCAGCCCCAGCATTTT,CASSTLWGGSSNQPQHF
TRBV6-1,NA,TRBJ2-1,few,TGTGCCAGCAGTGAAGCAGCAGTAGCTGAGCAGTTCTTC,CASSEAAVAEQFF